This T cell receptor (beta chain) was sequenced for a study of blood T cell repertoires in COVID-19. Seattle's cohort entered during active infection and was followed longitudinally. Clones were read by immunoSEQ multiplex PCR, and TCRdb kept only the in-frame ones, dropping some. The profile covers tens of thousands of clones, with 72% appearing a single time and approximately 4.8% taken by the ten largest. Sequencing was carried out using peripheral blood. The clonotype was recovered from a woman in her 70s with COVID-19, enrolled during active disease.

The CDR3 DNA reads TGTGCCAGCAGCAAAGGGGTGAGGGGGCGCGGCTATGGCTACACCTTC. Translated: CASSKGVRGRGYGYTF. The chain combines TRBV21-1 with TRBJ1-2; the tabulated D call, TRBD1, remains unverified against the DNA. TRBV21-1 is recorded as a pseudogene. There are 16 residues in the CDR3.